This T cell receptor beta chain was found in a study of blood T cell repertoires in COVID-19. Study overall: T cells, B-cell-depleted T cells, or PBMCs provided the cDNA or gDNA that served as material.

The CDR3 has 18 amino acids. Trimming removed 5 bases from V and 2 bases from J; junction bases left unmatched: 11. The germline gives CDR1 SGHNT, CDR2 YENEEA. In the authors' workflow: Nucleated cell counts were estimated from reference gene primer amplification. Here immunoSEQ multiplex PCR was the method, and the copy in TCRdb shows in-frame clones only, minus some. Clone size and the V and J calls come from that table; the DNA yielded D and trimming. The sample comprises fewer than 150,000 clones, 75% to 90% of which are singletons, and over 15% rests with the top ten. Self-reported history from a screening survey and questionnaire set each donor's cohort. Two negative PCRs, clearance, or symptom resolution characterized the recovered Cohort 3 donors.

The origin of this receptor is a man aged 25-45 years who had recovered from COVID-19. The sequencing sample was made of PBMCs or T cells enriched from blood (not recorded which). The J gene is TRBJ2-6, the V gene TRBV11-3, with 8 nucleotides matching TRBD1. CDR3 loop: CASSPLGQGRAGANVLTF. CDR3 coding DNA: TGTGCCAGCAGCCCGCTCGGACAGGGAAGGGCTGGGGCCAACGTCCTGACTTTC.